The following is a TCR beta chain sequence with its context. This record comes from a study of blood T cell repertoires in COVID-19. The assay was immunoSEQ multiplex PCR, and TCRdb's table has in-frame clones only and misses some. Counted here are about 310,000 clones, 70% to 90% occurring once; the ten biggest clones make up 9.5%. The CDR3 has 16 residues. The TCR was taken from a woman aged 40 to 49 who had recovered from COVID-19. The sample was PBMCs or T cells enriched from blood (not recorded which). V usage is TRBV21-1 and J usage is TRBJ2-2; the D call TRBD1 from the table was never checked on the DNA. TRBV21-1 has pseudogene status. The CDR3 region is CASSKGGQQNTGELFF. In DNA, the CDR3 is TGTGCCAGCAGCAAAGGGGGACAGCAGAACACCGGGGAGCTGTTTTTT.